This T cell receptor (beta chain) was obtained from a study of T cells expressing NK-cell markers. Study in general: Obtained from sorted CD3+CD56+NKG2C+, CD3+CD56+NKG2C- and CD3+CD56-NKG2C+ T cells were the TCR beta repertoires.

TCRdb re-analyzed the 5' RACE reads; it lists each CDR3 protein once, without DNA. This sample's clone table lists around 280,000 distinct CDR3 sequences. CDR3 length: 13 amino acids. Per the germline V gene, CDR1 is SQVTM and CDR2 is ANQGSEA. V usage is TRBV29-1 and J usage is TRBJ2-1. The origin of this receptor is a man aged 18 to 30 in good health. Sequencing was carried out using blood T cells: a sorted CD56 or NKG2C T cell subset, CD4+ or CD8+ T cells, or bulk PBMC T cells (not recorded which). The CDR3 sequence is CSVVGSLGNEQFF.